The present entry profiles one T cell receptor (beta chain) with its context. The antigen remains undetermined. The data derive from a study of cytomegalovirus exposure and HLA in healthy donors. Study observations and caveats: HLA allele associations emerged for roughly 16,000 TCR beta sequences in a later analysis, at 0.05 false discovery rate.

The V and J ends lost 7 bases and 2 bases respectively, with 15 bases between them. CDR1 SGHRS and CDR2 YFSETQ come from the germline V gene. This CDR3 spans 14 amino acids. PCR amplification relied on 60 Vbeta primers (plus 13 Jbeta primers). Data came from immunoSEQ multiplex PCR; TCRdb stores just in-frame clones and leaves some out. The sample gives some 150,000 clones, around 79% of which show up once; roughly 8% is in the top ten. The receptor comes from a man aged 25-45 years in good health and CMV-seropositive. Sample: PBMCs. The chain couples TRBV5-1 to TRBJ2-5; a weak D match, TRBD2 (5 bases). CDR3 sequence (DNA): TGCGCCAGCGCCTATTCGGGGTTACAAGAGACCCAGTACTTC. As protein: CASAYSGLQETQYF.